The 23 T cell receptor beta chains reported below all come from one sample, sequenced in a study of blood T cell repertoires in COVID-19. Assay: immunoSEQ multiplex PCR; the TCRdb copy retains only in-frame clones and omits some. The sample yields 9,000 to 15,000 clones, approximately 79% seen once. The material sequenced was peripheral blood. The receptors were sampled from a human donor in a cohort sampled during active COVID-19.

This chain connects TRBV5-4 to TRBJ1-2, with D perhaps TRBD1 (6 bases). Germline CDR1 SGHNT, CDR2 YYREEE (reference sequence). CDR3 size: 16 residues. With 6 bases removed from V and 4 bases from J, the gap between germline ends came to 22 bases. CDR3 region: CASIPGAIFSAYGYTF. The CDR3 DNA reads TGTGCCAGCATCCCAGGGGCAATCTTCTCAGCCTATGGCTACACCTTC.

The chain combines TRBV7-9 with TRBJ2-7; tentative D call: TRBD1 (5 bases). V gave up 5 bases and J gave up 2 bases, with 7 bases separating them. CDR1 and CDR2 from the germline V gene are SEHNR and FQNEAQ (reference sequence). The CDR3 spans 12 residues. CDR3 sequence (DNA): TGTGCCAGCAGCCCAGGGACCTACGAGCAGTACTTC. This encodes CASSPGTYEQYF. Based on the CDR3 plus reference TRBV7-9 and TRBJ2-7, the full variable domain is DTGVSQNPRHKITKRGQNVTFRCDPISEHNRLYWYRQTLGQGPEFLTYFQNEAQLEKSRLLSDRFSAERPKGSFSTLEIQRTEQGDSAMYLCASSPGTYEQYFGPGTRLTVT.

This rearrangement joins TRBV30 to TRBJ1-2; TRBD1 aligns across 8 bases. This CDR3 is 14 amino acids long. The germline CDR1 and CDR2 sequences are GTSNPN and SVGIG (reference sequence). The CDR3 DNA sequence: TGTTGCCTGGAGGAATTGGGACAGGACTATGGCTACACCTTC. Translating it yields CCLEELGQDYGYTF.

This clone has only a few counts. The chain links TRBV2 to TRBJ2-3; D is unresolved. V was clipped by 4 bases and J by 2 bases, with 13 bases between them. Germline CDR1 and CDR2: SNHLY and FYNNEI. The CDR3 consists of 15 residues. The CDR3 reads CASSGGARFTDTQYF. CDR3 nucleotides: TGTGCCAGCAGTGGAGGAGCCCGTTTCACAGATACGCAGTATTTT.

The chain has TRBV25-1 and TRBJ2-7; D may be TRBD1 (5 bases). CDR1 is MGHDK and CDR2 is SYGVNS in the germline V gene. The CDR3 totals 13 residues. The V end lost 1 base, the J end lost 5 bases, and 9 bases lay between the germline ends. The CDR3 reads CASSEWAGNEQYF. The CDR3 coding sequence is TGTGCCAGCAGTGAATGGGCAGGGAACGAGCAGTACTTC.

This chain uses TRBV6-5 with TRBJ2-3; 12 positions match TRBD1. J lost 5 bases, V lost 6 bases, and 6 bases had no gene match. This CDR3 is 15 amino acids long. The germline gives CDR1 MNHEY, CDR2 SVGAGI. CDR3 nucleotides: TGTGCCAGCAGCACTGGGACAGGGGGCAAAGATACGCAGTATTTT. Translating gives CASSTGTGGKDTQYF.

The rearrangement links TRBV19 to TRBJ2-7, with 8 bases that match TRBD2. Losses at the gene ends were 4 bases for V and 6 bases for J; bases not matched to a gene: 11. This CDR3 is 15 amino acids long. Germline-derived CDR1 and CDR2 are LNHDA and SQIVND (reference sequence). The CDR3, as DNA: TGTGCCAGTAGTACCCCTCGAGCGGGGGCGGGCGAGCAGTACTTC. It codes for CASSTPRAGAGEQYF.

A few counts support this clone. The genes are TRBV6-5 and TRBJ1-5; 7 bases match TRBD1. The V and J ends lost 7 bases and 0 bases, in that order; junction bases with no gene match: 6. The CDR3 extends over 15 amino acids. Germline assignment: CDR1 MNHEY and CDR2 SVGAGI. CDR3 residues: CASIWTGDSNQPQHF. Here the CDR3 DNA reads TGTGCCAGCATATGGACAGGTGATAGCAATCAGCCCCAGCATTTT.

This chain joins TRBV6-5 and TRBJ2-5; 7 bases align to TRBD1. V lost 6 bases to trimming and J lost 5 bases; unmatched junction nucleotides: 3. The germline V gene encodes CDR1 MNHEY and CDR2 SVGAGI. This CDR3 comprises 12 residues. The chain's CDR3 is CASRGGRETQYF. The CDR3 DNA is TGTGCCAGCAGAGGGGGCCGGGAGACCCAGTACTTC.

This rearrangement joins TRBV5-5 to TRBJ1-2, with D uncertain. V was pared by 0 bases and J by 4 bases, with 4 bases between. The CDR3 length is 12 residues. Germline V CDR1 and CDR2: SGHKS, YYEKEE (reference sequence). The CDR3 region has the DNA TGTGCCAGCAGCTTGGACGGCTATGGCTACACCTTC. It specifies CASSLDGYGYTF.

The rearrangement uses TRBV5-6 and TRBJ2-7, with a tentative D call TRBD2 (7 bases). This CDR3 has 15 amino acids. V was pared by 2 bases and J by 0 bases, with 12 bases between. The V gene's germline CDR1 is SGHDT and CDR2 YYEEEE. The CDR3 DNA follows: TGTGCCAGCAGCTTCCTGGGGGGGGCCTCCTACGAGCAGTACTTC. It is translated as CASSFLGGASYEQYF.

The gene calls are TRBV3-1 (or the pseudogene TRBV3-2) and TRBJ2-1, with 11 bases matching TRBD2. V gave up 2 bases and J gave up 12 bases; unmatched junction bases: 6. The CDR3 is 14 residues long. The germline gives CDR1 LGHDT, CDR2 YNNKEL (reference sequence). For the CDR3, the DNA is TGTGCCAGCAGCCAAAGGGGGACTAGCGGTTGGCAGTTCTTC. Protein product: CASSQRGTSGWQFF.

This clone was observed a few times. The chain carries TRBV19 and TRBJ2-7; D possibly corresponds to TRBD1 (5 bases). Germline loops: CDR1 LNHDA, CDR2 SQIVND (reference sequence). The length of the CDR3 is 14 residues. The ends were cut back, 5 bases at V and 3 bases at J, with 14 bases in the middle. The DNA of the CDR3 is TGTGCCAGTAGTGTCAATACAGGTAACTACGAGCAGTACTTC. Translating gives CASSVNTGNYEQYF.

This chain joins TRBV5-1 and TRBJ2-2, with a possible D match to TRBD1 (5 bases). The germline gives CDR1 SGHRS, CDR2 YFSETQ. The length of the CDR3 is 15 residues. The germline V and J ends were trimmed by 0 bases and 0 bases, with 6 bases remaining between them. CDR3 region: CASSLEQANTGELFF. CDR3 bases: TGCGCCAGCAGCTTGGAACAGGCGAACACCGGGGAGCTGTTTTTT.

The CDR3 is CASRTRQGKANEQYF. CDR3 bases: TGTGCCAGCAGAACCCGACAGGGTAAGGCCAACGAGCAGTACTTC. This sequence joins TRBV7-6 and TRBJ2-7; 7 nucleotides agree with TRBD1. The CDR3 loop spans 15 amino acids. Germline V gene sequence: CDR1 SGHVS, CDR2 FNYEAQ. Trimming cost V 6 bases and J 5 bases; bases outside gene matches: 13.

The chain couples TRBV7-9 to TRBJ2-5, with 7 nucleotides matching TRBD1. Germline CDR1 and CDR2: SEHNR and FQNEAQ (reference sequence). The CDR3 contains 13 residues. V shed 11 bases, J shed 0 bases, and the junction held 6 bases outside the gene matches. The CDR3 is CALGGGNQETQYF. Here the CDR3 DNA reads TGTGCCTTAGGGGGCGGCAACCAAGAGACCCAGTACTTC.

The chain has TRBV19 and TRBJ1-5, with D perhaps TRBD1 (6 bases). The ends were cut back, 6 bases at V and 0 bases at J, with 9 bases in the middle. CDR1 and CDR2 from the germline V gene are LNHDA and SQIVND (reference sequence). The CDR3 spans 14 residues. As DNA, the CDR3 is TGTGCCAGTAGCCTACAGGGTAGCAATCAGCCCCAGCATTTT. Its translation is CASSLQGSNQPQHF.

The rearrangement links TRBV7-2 to TRBJ2-3, with 15 bases lining up with TRBD2. The CDR3 spans 17 residues. Trimming cost V 5 bases and J 6 bases; bases outside gene matches: 9. The germline CDR1 and CDR2 sequences are SGHTA and FQGNSA. In nucleotides, the CDR3 is TGTGCCAGCAGCCCCCCGGGACTAGCGGGGGGCGCCGATACGCAGTATTTT. It encodes CASSPPGLAGGADTQYF.

The CDR3 DNA reads as TGTGCCAGCGGGTTGACTAGCGGGTCCCTGCAGTTCTTC. It yields the protein CASGLTSGSLQFF. This rearrangement joins TRBV2 to TRBJ2-1, with 10 bases aligning to TRBD2. The CDR3 has 13 residues. Losses at the gene ends were 8 bases for V and 12 bases for J; bases not matched to a gene: 10. In germline, CDR1 is SNHLY, CDR2 FYNNEI.

The count of this clone is one. The chain joins TRBV18 to TRBJ2-3; 9 bases agree with TRBD1. Germline values: CDR1 KGHSH, CDR2 LQKENI. The CDR3 has 15 amino acids. V shed 3 bases, J shed 1 base, and the junction held 2 bases outside the gene matches. In DNA form, the CDR3 reads TGTGCCAGCTCACCCGGGACAGGGCGCACAGATACGCAGTATTTT. It translates to CASSPGTGRTDTQYF. The full variable domain, rest sourced from reference TRBV18 and TRBJ2-3, is NAGVMQNPRHLVRRRGQEARLRCSPMKGHSHVYWYRQLPEEGLKFMVYLQKENIIDESGMPKERFSAEFPKEGPSILRIQQVVRGDSAAYFCASSPGTGRTDTQYFGPGTRLTVL.

The V gene is TRBV28, the J gene TRBJ1-5; the D gene is possibly TRBD1 (6 bases). Germline V gene lookup returns CDR1 MDHEN and CDR2 SYDVKM. Trimming took 1 base from V and 0 from J, leaving 13 bases between them. The CDR3 is made up of 17 amino acids. For the CDR3, the DNA is TGTGCCAGCAGTTTATATGGAAGGGGGAATAGCAATCAGCCCCAGCATTTT. Encoded protein: CASSLYGRGNSNQPQHF.

V and J are TRBV29-1 and TRBJ1-1, with a weak D call TRBD1 (5 bases). Germline V lookup: CDR1 SQVTM, CDR2 ANQGSEA. Trimming pared 7 bases from V and 3 bases from J, leaving 9 bases between. The CDR3 has 11 amino acids. CDR3 coding DNA: TGCAGCGCGGGGGAGTACACTGAAGCTTTCTTT. Protein: CSAGEYTEAFF. The full variable domain, in which reference TRBV29-1 and TRBJ1-1 provide the parts outside the CDR3, is SAVISQKPSRDICQRGTSLTIQCQVDSQVTMMFWYRQQPGQSLTLIATANQGSEATYESGFVIDKFPISRPNLTFSTLTVSNMSPEDSSIYLCSAGEYTEAFFGQGTRLTVV.

The chain uses TRBV2 and TRBJ2-2; no clear D gene. Trimming stripped 3 bases from V and 1 base from J, with 6 bases between. From germline, CDR1 is SNHLY and CDR2 FYNNEI. CDR3 length: 14 amino acids. In nucleotides, the CDR3 is TGTGCCAGCAGTGATGGGCTGAACACCGGGGAGCTGTTTTTT. It is translated as CASSDGLNTGELFF.